This T cell receptor beta chain was identified in a study of shared clonotypes between healthy human individuals. Study findings and constraints: Rarefaction gave evidence that sorted-subset sequencing remained incomplete despite large depth.

This clone has only one observation. Its antigen is still unknown. As handled by the study authors: Junction-only immunoSEQ sequences carried no quality scores, so filtering differed. This table comes from immunoSEQ multiplex PCR, and its TCRdb copy is limited to in-frame clones, with some not included. The V and J calls and clone size are taken from that table; D and trimming were inferred from the DNA. The table includes 1.5 million to 2.5 million clones, about 95% detected once. The CDR3 spans 16 residues. J gave up 3 bases and V 3 bases, and 10 bases lay outside the gene matches. The germline V gene has CDR1 MNHEY and CDR2 SMNVEV (reference sequence). Terminally differentiated effector memory CD45RA+ cells were excluded by CCR7 positive selection of CD45RO-negative cells.

The sample was naive CD8+ T cells sorted from blood. This receptor was identified in a man aged 18 to 30 in good health. The chain is built from TRBV27 and TRBJ2-5; TRBD1 matches 7 bases. Here the CDR3 reads CASSFLDRLGKETQYF. CDR3 in DNA: TGTGCCAGCAGTTTTCTGGACAGGCTTGGAAAAGAGACCCAGTACTTC.